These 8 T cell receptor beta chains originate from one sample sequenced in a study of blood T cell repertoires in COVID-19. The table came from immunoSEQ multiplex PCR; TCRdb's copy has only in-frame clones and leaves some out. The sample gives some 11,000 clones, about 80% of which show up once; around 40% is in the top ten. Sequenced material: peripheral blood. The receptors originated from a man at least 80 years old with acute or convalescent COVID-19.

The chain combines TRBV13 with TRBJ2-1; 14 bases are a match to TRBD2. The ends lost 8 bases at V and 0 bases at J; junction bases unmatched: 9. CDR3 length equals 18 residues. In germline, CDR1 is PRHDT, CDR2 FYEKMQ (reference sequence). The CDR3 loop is CASRSRTSGGTSYNEQFF. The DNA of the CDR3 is TGTGCCAGCCGCTCCCGGACTAGCGGGGGGACCTCCTACAATGAGCAGTTCTTC.

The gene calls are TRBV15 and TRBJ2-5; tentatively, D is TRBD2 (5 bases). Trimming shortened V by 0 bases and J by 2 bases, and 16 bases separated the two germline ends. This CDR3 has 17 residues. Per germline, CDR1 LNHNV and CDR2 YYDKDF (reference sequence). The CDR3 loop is CATSRERETEDQETQYF. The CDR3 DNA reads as TGTGCCACCAGCAGAGAACGAGAGACGGAGGATCAAGAGACCCAGTACTTC.

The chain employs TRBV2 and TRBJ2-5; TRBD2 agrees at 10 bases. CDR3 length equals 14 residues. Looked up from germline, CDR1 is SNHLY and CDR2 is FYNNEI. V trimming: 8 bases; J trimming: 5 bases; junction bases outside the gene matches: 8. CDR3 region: CASGKAGGLETQYF. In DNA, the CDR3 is TGTGCCAGCGGTAAAGCGGGGGGGCTGGAGACCCAGTACTTC.

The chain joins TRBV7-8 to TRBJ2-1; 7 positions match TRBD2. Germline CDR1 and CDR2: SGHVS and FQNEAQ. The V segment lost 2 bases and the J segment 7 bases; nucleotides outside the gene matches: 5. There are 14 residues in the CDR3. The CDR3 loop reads CASSLPGEGNEQFF. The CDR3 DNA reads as TGTGCCAGCAGCTTACCGGGGGAGGGGAATGAGCAGTTCTTC.

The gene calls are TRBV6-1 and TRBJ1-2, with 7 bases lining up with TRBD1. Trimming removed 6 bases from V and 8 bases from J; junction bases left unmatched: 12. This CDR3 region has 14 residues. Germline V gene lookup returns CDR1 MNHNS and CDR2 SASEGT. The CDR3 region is CASSLLPTGSGYTF. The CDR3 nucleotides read TGTGCCAGCAGCCTATTACCGACAGGGTCCGGCTACACCTTC.

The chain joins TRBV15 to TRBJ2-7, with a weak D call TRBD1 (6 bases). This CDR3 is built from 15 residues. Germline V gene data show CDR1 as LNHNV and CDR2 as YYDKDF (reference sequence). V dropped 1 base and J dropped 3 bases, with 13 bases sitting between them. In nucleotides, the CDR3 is TGTGCCACCAGCAGAGCCTCAGGGGCATTCTACGAGCAGTACTTC. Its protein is CATSRASGAFYEQYF.

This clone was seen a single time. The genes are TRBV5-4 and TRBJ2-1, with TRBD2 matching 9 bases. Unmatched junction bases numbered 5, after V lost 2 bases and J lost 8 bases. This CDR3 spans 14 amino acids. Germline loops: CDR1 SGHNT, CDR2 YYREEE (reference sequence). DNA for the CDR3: TGTGCCAGCAGCTTCATTAGCGGGGGCTATGAGCAGTTCTTC. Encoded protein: CASSFISGGYEQFF.

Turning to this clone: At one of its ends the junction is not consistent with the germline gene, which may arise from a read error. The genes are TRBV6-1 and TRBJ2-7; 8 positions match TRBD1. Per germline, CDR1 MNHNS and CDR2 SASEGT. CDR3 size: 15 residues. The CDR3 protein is CASSTPTGASYEQYF. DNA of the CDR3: TGTGCCAGCAGTACCCCGACAGGGGCCTCCTATGAGCAGTACTTC.